Each of the 9 T cell receptor beta chains below was sequenced from the same sample in a study of T cell changes during pregnancy in multiple sclerosis. Assay: immunoSEQ multiplex PCR; the TCRdb copy retains only in-frame clones and omits some. The table includes approximately 100,000 clones, approximately 94% detected once. The material was peripheral blood, obtained in the third trimester of pregnancy. The receptors derive from a female donor with multiple sclerosis, enrolled in a pregnancy study.

This chain uses TRBV5-1 with TRBJ2-2; 9 bases map to TRBD1. V lost 0 bases to trimming and J lost 7 bases; unmatched junction nucleotides: 4. Germline-derived CDR1 and CDR2 are SGHRS and YFSETQ. The CDR3 runs 15 residues. CDR3 in DNA: TGCGCCAGCAGCTTGGTACAGGGGGCGGTCGGGGAGCTGTTTTTT. This encodes CASSLVQGAVGELFF.

DNA of the CDR3: TGTGCTACTGAACAGGGAACCAAAAACATTCAGTACTTC. It encodes CATEQGTKNIQYF. The rearrangement uses TRBV7-9 and TRBJ2-4; a possible D gene is TRBD1 (6 bases). CDR1 is SEHNR, CDR2 FQNEAQ, per germline (reference sequence). The CDR3 spans 13 residues.

This chain uses TRBV5-4 with TRBJ2-7; D is ambiguous. With 3 bases removed from V and 7 bases from J, the gap between germline ends came to 8 bases. From germline, CDR1 is SGHNT and CDR2 YYREEE (reference sequence). CDR3 length: 11 residues. The CDR3: CASSSSSEQYF. CDR3 DNA sequence: TGTGCCAGCAGCTCCTCTAGTGAGCAGTACTTC.

The count of this clone is one. This sequence joins TRBV5-1 and TRBJ1-1, with D unclear. The CDR3 is made up of 12 amino acids. Per germline, CDR1 SGHRS and CDR2 YFSETQ. V was pared by 3 bases and J by 1 base, with 4 bases between. Here the CDR3 reads CASSSGNTEAFF. The CDR3 nucleotides read TGCGCCAGCAGCTCGGGGAACACTGAAGCTTTCTTT. Looking up the rest from reference TRBV5-1 and TRBJ1-1 gives the full variable domain: KAGVTQTPRYLIKTRGQQVTLSCSPISGHRSVSWYQQTPGQGLQFLFEYFSETQRNKGNFPGRFSGRQFSNSRSEMNVSTLELGDSALYLCASSSGNTEAFFGQGTRLTVV.

The chain is built from TRBV28 and TRBJ2-7, with D perhaps TRBD1 (6 bases). V lost 5 bases, J lost 6 bases, and 14 bases lay in between. The germline CDR1 and CDR2 sequences are MDHEN and SYDVKM. This CDR3 spans 13 amino acids. CDR3 coding DNA: TGTGCCAGCAGTCTCACGCTAGGGGGCGAGCAGTACTTC. This encodes CASSLTLGGEQYF.

The rearrangement links TRBV7-2 to TRBJ2-3; 10 bases fit TRBD2. CDR1 is SGHTA and CDR2 is FQGNSA in the germline V gene. After removal of 2 bases from V and 2 bases from J, the junction contained 4 bases not matched to a gene. The CDR3 has 16 residues. The CDR3 here is CASSLRSGRTTDTQYF. The CDR3 bases are TGTGCCAGCAGCTTACGTAGCGGGAGGACCACAGATACGCAGTATTTT.

This chain joins TRBV6-5 and TRBJ1-4; possible D gene TRBD1, 6 bases. The CDR3 is made up of 14 amino acids. Germline V gene data show CDR1 as MNHEY and CDR2 as SVGAGI. V was shortened by 6 bases and J by 8 bases, with 16 bases between the two germline ends. The CDR3 loop is CASSPQGQGEKLFF. CDR3 DNA sequence: TGTGCCAGCAGCCCCCAGGGGCAGGGAGAAAAACTGTTTTTT.

The CDR3 spells CASSPLDRAYNEQFF. The DNA of the CDR3 is TGTGCCAGCTCACCACTGGACAGAGCCTACAATGAGCAGTTCTTC. This rearrangement joins TRBV18 to TRBJ2-1; maybe TRBD1 (6 bases). CDR3 size: 15 residues. V lost 1 base to trimming and J lost 2 bases, with 9 bases between them. The V gene's germline CDR1 is KGHSH and CDR2 LQKENI. Full variable domain (rest looked up from reference TRBV18 and TRBJ2-1): NAGVMQNPRHLVRRRGQEARLRCSPMKGHSHVYWYRQLPEEGLKFMVYLQKENIIDESGMPKERFSAEFPKEGPSILRIQQVVRGDSAAYFCASSPLDRAYNEQFFGPGTRLTVL.

The gene calls are TRBV15 and TRBJ1-2; TRBD1 is a possible D gene (6 bases). Germline V gene lookup returns CDR1 LNHNV and CDR2 YYDKDF (reference sequence). This CDR3 has 15 amino acids. V was clipped by 0 bases and J by 4 bases, with 12 bases between them. The chain's CDR3 is CATSRDRTAPYGYTF. The CDR3 DNA follows: TGTGCCACCAGCAGAGATCGGACAGCCCCCTATGGCTACACCTTC.